Listed below are T cell receptor beta chains from one sample, sequenced in a study of CXCR3-negative and CXCR3-positive naive CD8 T cells. Each CDR3 protein gets one entry in TCRdb, which reprocessed the 5' RACE reads and gives no DNA. The table for this sample gives 45,000 to 65,000 distinct CDR3 sequences. The source material was memory CD8+ T cells from blood. These receptors were obtained from a human donor in good health. Some clones in this sample may be carry-over from other donors' samples. CDR3s include the opening cysteine and the closing phenylalanine or tryptophan.

v_gene	j_gene	CDR3aa
TRBV4-3	TRBJ2-7	CASSQEYARRSYEQYF
TRBV29-1	TRBJ2-7	CSVTTERPYEQYF
TRBV30	TRBJ2-1	CAWSVGIGHNEQFF
TRBV28	TRBJ2-5	CASSFRSTSLRETQYF
TRBV14	TRBJ2-2	CASSQDVRFTGELFF
TRBV12-5	TRBJ2-1	CASGLDDSAYNEQFF
TRBV20-1	TRBJ2-3	CSAREEPDTQYF
TRBV6-4	TRBJ2-1	CASKPGQSGNEQFF
TRBV28	TRBJ2-1	CASSISARTYNEQFF
TRBV5-1	TRBJ2-7	CASSLEGGGSSF
TRBV11-2	TRBJ2-3	CASSLGEGTHTDTQYF
TRBV20-1	TRBJ2-2	CSATSGGDTGELFF
TRBV7-9	TRBJ2-7	CASSSSGRYEQYF
TRBV12-2	TRBJ1-2	CASRLTTNYGYTF
TRBV15	TRBJ1-1	CATSRDRGNTEAFF
TRBV20-1	TRBJ2-7	CSVSRGGEQYF
TRBV12-3/TRBV12-4	TRBJ2-2	CASSLVDRGELFF
TRBV18	TRBJ2-5	CASSPPVQETQYF
TRBV28	TRBJ2-3	CASSLIQGVFTDTQYF
TRBV7-8	TRBJ2-7	CASSTRGEQYF
TRBV28	TRBJ2-1	CASRLARHNEQFF
TRBV14	TRBJ1-4	CASSQARGEKLFF
TRBV29-1	TRBJ2-3	CSVDNTPNTQYF
TRBV29-1	TRBJ2-5	CSVEFYQGLVETQYF
TRBV29-1	TRBJ2-1	CSVEAGTTYNEQFF
TRBV27	TRBJ2-1	CASGTGGAFNEQFF
TRBV11-2	TRBJ2-1	CASSSQDGFNEQFF
TRBV27	TRBJ1-2	CASSLGQGDGYTF
TRBV11-2	TRBJ2-3	CASSPRTGEGDTQYF
TRBV7-6	TRBJ2-3	CASSSSGGATDTQYF
TRBV29-1	TRBJ1-3	CSVEDSSGNTIYF
TRBV7-6	TRBJ2-7	CASSLGGTGIYEQYF
TRBV20-1	TRBJ2-3	CSARGFSGLAGPTDTQYF
TRBV23-1	TRBJ2-7	CASSQLLGGWYF
TRBV7-9	TRBJ2-1	CASSQTWSSYNEQFF
TRBV4-2	TRBJ1-1	CASSQDPQGVMNTEAFF
TRBV19	TRBJ2-1	CASSIPQGMYNEQFF
TRBV20-1	TRBJ1-2	CSVAAGQVGYTF
TRBV10-2	TRBJ1-5	CASSENLEGQPQHF
TRBV28	TRBJ2-3	CASSRTSEDTQYF
TRBV6-5	TRBJ2-7	CASSSSGTGSLREQYF
TRBV4-3	TRBJ2-1	CASSQDKGDEQLF
TRBV5-1	TRBJ1-1	CASSLQGDTEAFF
TRBV4-2	TRBJ1-2	CASSQEAEEGYTF
TRBV6-6	TRBJ1-6	CASSLGQGEDPYNSPLHF
TRBV7-6	TRBJ2-1	CASSLEALRSPSSYNEQFF
TRBV28	TRBJ2-7	CASTGTTIFYEQYF
TRBV7-2	TRBJ2-5	CASSLLPRGAGQETQYF
TRBV7-6	TRBJ1-2	CASSPDGTSNYGYTF